These T cell receptor beta chains were read from a single sample in a study of T cells in Graves' hyperthyroidism and ophthalmopathy. TCRdb independently ran MiXCR on the multiplex PCR reads; one entry per CDR3 protein. Found here are hundreds of thousands of distinct CDR3 sequences, 11% to 15% of them singletons; the top ten hold roughly 10%. Sample: blood. These receptors were obtained from a woman under 30 with Graves' hyperthyroidism. Each CDR3 is given without its conserved first and last residue.

v_gene	j_gene	CDR3aa
TRBV4-2	TRBJ2-3	ASSQDQGRGTQY
TRBV20-1	TRBJ1-2	SAQAEDYGYT
TRBV6-2/TRBV6-3	TRBJ1-1	ASSYFRKGSTEAF
TRBV27	TRBJ2-7	ASSLLKGVSYEQY
TRBV7-2	TRBJ2-2	ASSPRTTNLGNTGELF
TRBV20-1	TRBJ2-5	SARDGGRLETQY
TRBV30	TRBJ2-7	AWSGAGRGEQY
TRBV30	TRBJ2-3	AWTRIARDTQY
TRBV2	TRBJ2-7	ASRDAGRLNEQY
TRBV11-2	TRBJ2-7	ASSLERLAGPYEQH
TRBV9	TRBJ2-3	ASSEKDRHTDTQY
TRBV19	TRBJ2-1	ASGTSLTNEQF
TRBV19	TRBJ2-7	ASSISGRGEQY
TRBV4-1	TRBJ2-7	ASSQVAELYEQY
TRBV28	TRBJ2-7	ASRRTGQGKYEQY
TRBV19	TRBJ2-1	ASSEETGITYNEQF
TRBV28	TRBJ2-1	ASSVPGLAGVNEQF
TRBV11-2	TRBJ2-3	ASSSFRILAGVRAQY
TRBV5-6	TRBJ2-7	ASSPPGLAPYEQY
TRBV30	TRBJ1-5	AAGLGTQPQH
TRBV5-1	TRBJ2-5	ASSYGTGEETQY
TRBV4-3	TRBJ2-1	ASSRSLAGAPTYNEQF
TRBV28	TRBJ2-5	ASRARTRSGLFSETQY
TRBV11-3	TRBJ2-5	ASTDEAGVYETQY
TRBV30	TRBJ2-6	AWSWSRSGANVLT
TRBV10-2	TRBJ2-1	ASSEPTSASYNEQF
TRBV11-2	TRBJ2-1	ASSTNPPGGSYNEQF
TRBV20-1	TRBJ2-7	SVVAGVREQY
TRBV14	TRBJ2-1	ASSQRRTYNEQF
TRBV2	TRBJ1-1	ASTTRFLGTEAF
TRBV7-9	TRBJ2-5	ASSPLGTPKETQY
TRBV7-6	TRBJ2-1	ASSHASGAYNEQF
TRBV20-1	TRBJ2-2	SARDRRRGGGELF
TRBV6-1	TRBJ2-5	ASRVRLAGPETQY
TRBV6-9	TRBJ2-7	ASSSDLDRAGYEQY
TRBV28	TRBJ1-1	ASSQPWEEAF
TRBV4-2	TRBJ2-2	ASRIMGGRNTGELF
TRBV7-2	TRBJ2-3	ASSLVFSTDTQY
TRBV19	TRBJ2-2	ASSRQANTGELF
TRBV29-1	TRBJ2-3	SVALGSPTDTQY
TRBV27	TRBJ2-1	ASSAAGGSYNEQF
TRBV3-1	TRBJ1-1	AGSQDPAASANIMNTEAF
TRBV2	TRBJ2-7	ASSRTRVGEQY
TRBV6-2/TRBV6-3	TRBJ2-7	ASRTSGPYEQY
TRBV4-1	TRBJ2-1	ASSQLAGGPYEQF
TRBV11-3	TRBJ2-1	ASSSGQGGGNEQF
TRBV6-1	TRBJ2-5	ATWDQRETQY
TRBV29-1	TRBJ1-5	SVISAGGLNQPQH
TRBV20-1	TRBJ1-5	SARGPGGNQPQH
TRBV12-3/TRBV12-4	TRBJ2-1	ASSLAQAVRDNEQF
TRBV5-1	TRBJ1-4	ASSLRGEGEKLF
TRBV6-5	TRBJ1-1	ASSYRLGEAF
TRBV6-1	TRBJ2-7	ASTYGGEQY
TRBV15	TRBJ1-6	ATSAENSPLH
TRBV6-2/TRBV6-3	TRBJ2-1	ASSSGRTSIDEQF
TRBV12-3/TRBV12-4	TRBJ1-2	ASSAGTAFYGYT